Detailed here is one T cell receptor (beta chain). The data originate from a study of blood T cell repertoires in COVID-19. Study at large: From the United States, Italy and Spain came samples of acute and convalescent COVID-19.

Original processing notes: Nucleated cell counts were estimated from reference gene primer amplification. Generated by immunoSEQ multiplex PCR, the TCRdb table keeps only in-frame clones and is missing some. V, J and clone size are those of that table, while D and trimming were read from the DNA. The sample carries roughly 120,000 clones, about nine tenths recorded once. Sequencing was done on a sample of peripheral blood. This clonotype was obtained from a man aged 35 to 55 with acute or convalescent COVID-19.

CDR3 region: CASSQSQDRTSPLHF. Written as DNA, the CDR3 is TGCGCCAGCAGCCAATCACAGGACCGGACGTCACCCCTCCACTTT. This chain uses TRBV4-1 with TRBJ1-6; the D gene is possibly TRBD1 (5 bases). The germline CDR1 and CDR2 sequences are MGHRA and YSYEKL. This CDR3 comprises 15 residues. V was clipped by 2 bases and J by 10 bases, with 15 bases between them.